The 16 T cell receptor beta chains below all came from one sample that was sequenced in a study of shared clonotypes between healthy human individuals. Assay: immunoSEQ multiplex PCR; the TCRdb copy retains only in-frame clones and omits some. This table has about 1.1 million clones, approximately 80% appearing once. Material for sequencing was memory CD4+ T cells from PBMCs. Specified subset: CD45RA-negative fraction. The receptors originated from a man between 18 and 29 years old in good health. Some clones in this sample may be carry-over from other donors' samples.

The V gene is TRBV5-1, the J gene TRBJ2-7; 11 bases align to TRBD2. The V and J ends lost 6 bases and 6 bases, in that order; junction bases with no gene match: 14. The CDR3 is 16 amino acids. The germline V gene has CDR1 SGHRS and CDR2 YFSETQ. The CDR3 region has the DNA TGCGCCAGCACCCTAGCGGGAGGCCGAGGGCAGAGCGAGCAGTACTTC. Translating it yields CASTLAGGRGQSEQYF.

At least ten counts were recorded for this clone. CDR3 sequence: CASSTPEGGTDTQYF. In nucleotides, the CDR3 is TGTGCCAGCAGCACACCCGAGGGGGGCACAGATACGCAGTATTTT. The chain joins TRBV7-9 to TRBJ2-3, with a possible D match to TRBD1 (6 bases). Germline CDR1 reads SEHNR; CDR2 reads FQNEAQ (reference sequence). V lost 5 bases, J lost 1 base, and 13 bases lay in between. The CDR3 contains 15 residues.

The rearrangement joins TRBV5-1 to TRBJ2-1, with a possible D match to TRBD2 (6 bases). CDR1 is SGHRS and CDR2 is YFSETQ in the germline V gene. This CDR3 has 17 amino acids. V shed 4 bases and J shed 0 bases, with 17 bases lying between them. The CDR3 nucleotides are TGCGCCAGCAGCGCTACCCCAGCGGGCAGCTCCTACAATGAGCAGTTCTTC. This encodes CASSATPAGSSYNEQFF.

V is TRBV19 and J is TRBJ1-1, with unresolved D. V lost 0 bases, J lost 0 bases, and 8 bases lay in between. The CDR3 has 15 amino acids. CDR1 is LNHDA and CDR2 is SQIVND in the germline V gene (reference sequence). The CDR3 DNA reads TGTGCCAGTAGTATAGATTTGGGCATGAACACTGAAGCTTTCTTT. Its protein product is CASSIDLGMNTEAFF.

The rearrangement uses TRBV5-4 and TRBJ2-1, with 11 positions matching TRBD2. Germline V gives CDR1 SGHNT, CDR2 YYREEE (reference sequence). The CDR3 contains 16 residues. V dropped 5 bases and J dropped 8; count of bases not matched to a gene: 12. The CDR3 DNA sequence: TGTGCCAGCAGAGGGGATAGCGGGAGGGGGGTGGATGAGCAGTTCTTC. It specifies CASRGDSGRGVDEQFF.

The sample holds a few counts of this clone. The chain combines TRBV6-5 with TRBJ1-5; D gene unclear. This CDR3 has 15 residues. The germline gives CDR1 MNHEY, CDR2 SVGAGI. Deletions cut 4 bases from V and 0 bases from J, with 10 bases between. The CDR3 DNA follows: TGTGCCAGCAGTTCGTACAGTCATAGCAATCAGCCCCAGCATTTT. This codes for CASSSYSHSNQPQHF.

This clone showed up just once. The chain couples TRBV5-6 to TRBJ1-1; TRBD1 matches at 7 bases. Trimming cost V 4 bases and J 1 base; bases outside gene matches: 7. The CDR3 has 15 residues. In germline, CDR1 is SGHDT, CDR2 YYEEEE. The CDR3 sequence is CASSPTTGANTEAFF. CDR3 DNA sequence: TGTGCCAGCAGCCCCACAACAGGGGCGAACACTGAAGCTTTCTTT. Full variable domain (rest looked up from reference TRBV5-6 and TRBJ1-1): DAGVTQSPTHLIKTRGQQVTLRCSPKSGHDTVSWYQQALGQGPQFIFQYYEEEERQRGNFPDRFSGHQFPNYSSELNVNALLLGDSALYLCASSPTTGANTEAFFGQGTRLTVV.

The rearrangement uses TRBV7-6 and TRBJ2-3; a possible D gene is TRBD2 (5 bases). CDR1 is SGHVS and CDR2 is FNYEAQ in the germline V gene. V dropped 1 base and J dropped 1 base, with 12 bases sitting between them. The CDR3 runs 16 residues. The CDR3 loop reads CASSLGVGRGTDTQYF. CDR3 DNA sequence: TGTGCCAGCAGCTTAGGCGTAGGGCGGGGCACAGATACGCAGTATTTT.

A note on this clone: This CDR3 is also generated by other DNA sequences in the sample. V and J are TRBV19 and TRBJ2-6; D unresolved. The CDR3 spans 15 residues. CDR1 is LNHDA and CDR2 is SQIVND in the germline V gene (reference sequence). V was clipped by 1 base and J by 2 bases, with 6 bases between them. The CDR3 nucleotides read TGTGCCAGTAGTATAGGGGGTCCTGGGGCCAACGTCCTGACTTTC. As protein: CASSIGGPGANVLTF.

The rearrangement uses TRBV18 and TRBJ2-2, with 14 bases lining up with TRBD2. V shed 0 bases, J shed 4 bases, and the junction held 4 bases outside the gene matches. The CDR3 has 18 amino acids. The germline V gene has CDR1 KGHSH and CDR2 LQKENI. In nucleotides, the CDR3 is TGTGCCAGCTCACCACCGGGACTAGCGGGAGTGGGCACCGGGGAGCTGTTTTTT. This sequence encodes CASSPPGLAGVGTGELFF.

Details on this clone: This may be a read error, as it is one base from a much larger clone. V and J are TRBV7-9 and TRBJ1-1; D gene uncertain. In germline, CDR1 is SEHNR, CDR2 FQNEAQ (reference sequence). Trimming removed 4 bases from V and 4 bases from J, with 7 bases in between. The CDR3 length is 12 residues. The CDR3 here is CASSSWSTEAFF. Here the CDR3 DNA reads TGTGCCAGCAGCTCGTGGAGCACTGAAGCTTTCTTT.

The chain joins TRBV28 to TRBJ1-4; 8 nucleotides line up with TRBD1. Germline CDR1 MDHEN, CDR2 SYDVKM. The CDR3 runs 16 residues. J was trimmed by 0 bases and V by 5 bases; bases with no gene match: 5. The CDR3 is CASSPGTGTTNEKLFF. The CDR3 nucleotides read TGTGCCAGCAGTCCCGGGACAGGTACAACTAATGAAAAACTGTTTTTT. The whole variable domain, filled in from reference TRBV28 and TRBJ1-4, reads DVKVTQSSRYLVKRTGEKVFLECVQDMDHENMFWYRQDPGLGLRLIYFSYDVKMKEKGDIPEGYSVSREKKERFSLILESASTNQTSMYLCASSPGTGTTNEKLFFGSGTQLSVL.

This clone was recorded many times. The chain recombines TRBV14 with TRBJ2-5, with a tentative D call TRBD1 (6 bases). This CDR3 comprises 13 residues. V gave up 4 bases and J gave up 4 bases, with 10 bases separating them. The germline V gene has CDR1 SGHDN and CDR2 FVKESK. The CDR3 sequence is CASSREQGETQYF. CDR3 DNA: TGTGCCAGCAGCCGTGAACAGGGAGAGACCCAGTACTTC.

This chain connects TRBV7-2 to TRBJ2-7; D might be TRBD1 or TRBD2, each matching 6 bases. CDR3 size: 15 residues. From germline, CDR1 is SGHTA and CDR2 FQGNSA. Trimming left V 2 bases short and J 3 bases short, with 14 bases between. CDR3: CASSLSWGAVYEQYF. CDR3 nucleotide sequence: TGTGCCAGCAGCTTAAGTTGGGGGGCGGTCTACGAGCAGTACTTC.

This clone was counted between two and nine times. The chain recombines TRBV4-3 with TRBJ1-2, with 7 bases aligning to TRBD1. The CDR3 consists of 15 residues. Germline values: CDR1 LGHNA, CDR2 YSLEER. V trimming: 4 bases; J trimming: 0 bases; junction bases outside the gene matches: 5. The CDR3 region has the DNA TGCGCCAGCAGCCCCAACAGGGGAGCTAACTATGGCTACACCTTC. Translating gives CASSPNRGANYGYTF.

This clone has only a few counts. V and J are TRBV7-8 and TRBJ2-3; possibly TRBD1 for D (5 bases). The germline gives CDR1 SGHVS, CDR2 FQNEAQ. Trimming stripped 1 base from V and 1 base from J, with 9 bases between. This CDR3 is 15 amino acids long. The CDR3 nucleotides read TGTGCCAGCAGCTTAGGTGGGGCCCGCACAGATACGCAGTATTTT. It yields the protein CASSLGGARTDTQYF.